What follows are 27 T cell receptor beta chains derived from one specimen sequenced in a study of beta chain features in type 1 diabetes. Study-level findings and limits: Patients with Type 1 diabetes showed moderately but significantly shorter TCRB CDR3s in all four CD4+ subsets.

No antigen has been identified for these receptors. Of the isolated RNA, all was reverse transcribed, and so the sequenced material was expressed TCRB transcripts. Here immunoSEQ multiplex PCR was the method, and the copy in TCRdb shows in-frame clones only, minus some. Of more than 300,000 clones detected, 9.5% to 10% appear once; the ten largest clones hold 0.45% to 0.65%. The sample consisted of central memory CD4+ T cells from blood. These receptors originate from a man in his thirties or forties with type 1 diabetes.

The table lists this clone with a few counts. This CDR3 reads CASSAAGDWEKLFF. In DNA, the CDR3 is TGTGCCTCTTCGGCCGCCGGGGATTGGGAAAAACTGTTTTTT. The chain is built from TRBV19 and TRBJ1-4; D not resolved. The CDR3 has 14 residues. Trimming shortened V by 11 bases and J by 8 bases, and 21 bases separated the two germline ends. The V gene's germline CDR1 is LNHDA and CDR2 SQIVND (reference sequence).

J is TRBJ2-3 and V is TRBV6-5; D unresolved. Trimming removed 8 bases from V and 4 bases from J, with 7 bases in between. This CDR3 region has 11 residues. CDR1 is MNHEY, CDR2 SVGAGI, per germline. The CDR3 loop is CASRMADTQYF. The CDR3 nucleotides are TGTGCCAGCCGAATGGCAGATACGCAGTATTTT.

A few counts support this clone. The rearrangement uses TRBV5-8 and TRBJ1-4, with D unresolved. This CDR3 region has 14 residues. V lost 4 bases to trimming and J lost 7 bases, with 14 bases between them. Looked up from germline, CDR1 is SGHTS and CDR2 is YDEGEE. The CDR3 nucleotides read TGTGCCAGCAGCCCGAACAAGGTGTCTGAAAAACTGTTTTTT. Protein: CASSPNKVSEKLFF.

This clone turned up a few times. The genes are TRBV28 and TRBJ1-2, with 7 nucleotides matching TRBD1. The CDR3 contains 14 residues. The germline CDR1 and CDR2 sequences are MDHEN and SYDVKM. V shed 7 bases, J shed 4 bases, and the junction held 9 bases outside the gene matches. CDR3 DNA sequence: TGTGCCAGCATCTCGGGACAGACCTCCTATGGCTACACCTTC. Protein sequence: CASISGQTSYGYTF.

The rearrangement uses TRBV7-9 and TRBJ1-1; D not resolved. The CDR3 has 14 amino acids. Trimming took 10 bases from V and 0 from J, leaving 15 bases between them. CDR1 is SEHNR, CDR2 FQNEAQ, per germline (reference sequence). In DNA form, the CDR3 reads TGTGCCATCCGGGCGAAATCCATGAACACTGAAGCTTTCTTT. This codes for CAIRAKSMNTEAFF.

This chain uses TRBV10-3 with TRBJ2-5; 9 bases match TRBD1. V was pared by 8 bases and J by 5 bases, with 6 bases of the junction left unmatched. The CDR3 is 13 amino acids. Germline CDR1 is ENHRY and CDR2 is SYGVKD. The CDR3 bases are TGTGCCATCCGGGACAGGGTCCTGGAGACCCAGTACTTC. It is translated as CAIRDRVLETQYF.

The rearrangement joins TRBV28 to TRBJ2-7; D is undetermined. CDR1 MDHEN and CDR2 SYDVKM come from the germline V gene. The CDR3 spans 11 residues. Trimming cost V 1 base and J 6 bases, with 4 bases left between them. The CDR3 DNA reads TGTGCCAGCAGTTTATATGCCGAGCAGTACTTC. Its protein product is CASSLYAEQYF.

This clone was counted between two and nine times. V gene TRBV23-1 combines with J gene TRBJ2-7; tentative D call: TRBD1 (6 bases). TRBV23-1 qualifies as an ORF whose function is uncertain. V lost 1 base and J lost 0, with 16 bases in between. This CDR3 has 17 amino acids. The CDR3 nucleotides are TGCGCCAGCAGTCAATACGGGTACAGGGCGAGCTCCTACGAGCAGTACTTC. Protein product: CASSQYGYRASSYEQYF.

This clone was counted only a few times. J is TRBJ2-5 and V is TRBV7-3; D possibly corresponds to TRBD2 (5 bases). The CDR3 has 16 amino acids. V lost 1 base and J lost 5, with 17 bases in between. Germline-derived CDR1 and CDR2 are SGHTA and FQGTGA. The CDR3 loop reads CASSLMGSAGAETQYF. The DNA of the CDR3 is TGTGCCAGCAGCTTAATGGGATCGGCGGGCGCGGAGACCCAGTACTTC.

The sample holds many counts of this clone. This chain connects TRBV6-5 to TRBJ1-1, with no clear D. Trimming cost V 0 bases and J 5 bases, with 13 bases left between them. Germline lookup yields CDR1 MNHEY and CDR2 SVGAGI. The CDR3 is 15 amino acids. This CDR3 is CASSYSPRLGTEAFF. CDR3 in DNA: TGTGCCAGCAGTTACTCGCCCAGGCTGGGGACTGAAGCTTTCTTT.

V gene TRBV7-8 combines with J gene TRBJ2-7, with D hard to call. The V gene lost 5 bases and the J gene lost 7 bases, with 12 bases spanning the gap. The CDR3 has 12 residues. Germline CDR1 SGHVS, CDR2 FQNEAQ. The CDR3 DNA is TGTGCCAGCAGCAGAACGCAGTTAGAGCAGTACTTC. Its protein product is CASSRTQLEQYF.

In this sample, this clone turned up a few times. V and J are TRBV6-6 and TRBJ2-1; 9 nucleotides align to TRBD1. V shed 5 bases and J 12 bases; nucleotides not matched to a gene: 11. This CDR3 contains 14 residues. In germline, CDR1 is MNHNY, CDR2 SVGAGI (reference sequence). CDR3 in amino acids: CASSRGQGGRWQFF. The CDR3 region has the DNA TGTGCCAGCAGTAGGGGACAGGGTGGTCGGTGGCAGTTCTTC.

This clone was picked up many times. The rearrangement uses TRBV2 and TRBJ2-1; D is undetermined. The germline CDR1 and CDR2 sequences are SNHLY and FYNNEI. This CDR3 region has 12 residues. The V and J ends lost 4 bases and 5 bases respectively, with 6 bases between them. Written as DNA, the CDR3 is TGTGCCAGCAGTGTGGTAGACAATGAGCAGTTCTTC. This translates into CASSVVDNEQFF.

The chain couples TRBV2 to TRBJ1-2; D might be TRBD1 (6 bases). CDR3 length equals 12 residues. V gave up 11 bases and J gave up 7 bases, with 17 bases separating them. CDR1 and CDR2 (germline): SNHLY, FYNNEI. CDR3 sequence (DNA): TGTGCCTGGAGGGAGGGGGGTCCTGGCTACACCTTC. It translates to CAWREGGPGYTF.

This clone appeared a few times. The chain links TRBV14 to TRBJ1-1; maybe TRBD1 (5 bases). Trimming left V 1 base short and J 1 base short, with 10 bases between. CDR1 and CDR2 (germline): SGHDN, FVKESK. The CDR3 is 15 amino acids. In nucleotides, the CDR3 is TGTGCCAGCAGCCAAGGAGGTCAGGGGAACACTGAAGCTTTCTTT. As protein: CASSQGGQGNTEAFF.

The genes are TRBV13 and TRBJ2-5; D is unclear. Between the trimmed V and J ends, which lost 2 bases and 2 bases, there was a span of 6 bases. Germline V gene lookup returns CDR1 PRHDT and CDR2 FYEKMQ (reference sequence). This CDR3 region has 13 residues. CDR3 DNA sequence: TGTGCCAGCAGCTTACGGCGGCAAGAGACCCAGTACTTC. Its translation is CASSLRRQETQYF.

This clone was detected only a few times. The chain has TRBV30 and TRBJ2-1, with TRBD1 identical over 7 bases. With 1 base clipped from V and 6 bases from J, the junction kept 6 bases outside the gene matches. This CDR3 region has 14 residues. Germline V lookup: CDR1 GTSNPN, CDR2 SVGIG (reference sequence). In DNA form, the CDR3 reads TGTGCCTGGAGTGCAGGGGACAGCCTCAATGAGCAGTTCTTC. Translation gives CAWSAGDSLNEQFF.

This clone was picked up a small number of times. This sequence joins TRBV9 and TRBJ1-1; D ambiguous. Germline assignment: CDR1 SGDLS and CDR2 YYNGEE. This CDR3 region has 12 residues. Between the trimmed V and J ends, which lost 4 bases and 7 bases, there was a span of 11 bases. CDR3 DNA sequence: TGTGCCAGCAGCTCGGCTGGCCTTGAAGCTTTCTTT. As protein: CASSSAGLEAFF. The whole variable domain, filled in from reference TRBV9 and TRBJ1-1, reads DSGVTQTPKHLITATGQRVTLRCSPRSGDLSVYWYQQSLDQGLQFLIQYYNGEERAKGNILERFSAQQFPDLHSELNLSSLELGDSALYFCASSSAGLEAFFGQGTRLTVV.

The V and J genes are TRBV7-2 and TRBJ2-7; D may correspond to TRBD1 or TRBD2 (6 bases each). The CDR3 sequence is 15 residues long. Germline lookup yields CDR1 SGHTA and CDR2 FQGNSA. Trimming shortened V by 1 base and J by 3 bases, and 13 bases separated the two germline ends. Here the CDR3 reads CASSLVGGGDYEQYF. The CDR3 coding sequence is TGTGCCAGCAGCTTAGTGGGGGGCGGAGACTACGAGCAGTACTTC.

CDR3 coding DNA: TGCGCCAGCAGCTTGATCGGGATCATCTCTGGAAACACCATATATTTT. Its protein product is CASSLIGIISGNTIYF. The V call is TRBV5-1, the J call TRBJ1-3, with unresolved D. CDR3 length: 16 residues. Trimming removed 1 base at V and 0 bases at J, with 11 bases between. Germline CDR1 is SGHRS and CDR2 is YFSETQ.

This clone was recorded many times. This chain links TRBV28 with TRBJ2-7, with D unresolved. The V end lost 8 bases, the J end lost 2 bases, and 10 bases lay between the germline ends. CDR3 length equals 12 residues. CDR1 MDHEN and CDR2 SYDVKM come from the germline V gene. CDR3 in DNA: TGTGCCAGCGCCCTTCTGGCCTACGAGCAGTACTTC. Residues: CASALLAYEQYF.

This clone showed up just a few times. At the DNA level, this CDR3 is encoded by other sequences in the same sample as well. The genes are TRBV11-3 and TRBJ2-7, with TRBD1 identical over 7 bases. This CDR3 spans 13 amino acids. The germline V gene encodes CDR1 SGHNT and CDR2 YENEEA. The trim removed 5 bases at V and 6 bases at J, leaving 7 bases unmatched. CDR3 residues: CASSTRQGSEQYF. For the CDR3, the DNA is TGTGCCAGCAGCACTCGACAGGGTTCCGAGCAGTACTTC.

With respect to this clone: This may be a read error, as it is one base from a much larger clone. The J gene is TRBJ1-5, the V gene TRBV27; D unresolved. V lost 5 bases and J lost 0, with 5 bases in between. This CDR3 contains 13 residues. From germline, CDR1 is MNHEY and CDR2 SMNVEV (reference sequence). The CDR3 region is CASSPNSNQPQHF. As DNA, the CDR3 is TGTGCCAGCAGTCCTAATAGCAATCAGCCCCAGCATTTT.

J is TRBJ2-7 and V is TRBV11-2; D remains ambiguous. There are 12 residues in the CDR3. From germline, CDR1 is SGHAT and CDR2 FQNNGV. Trimming removed 5 bases from V and 3 bases from J, with 8 bases in between. The CDR3 DNA is TGTGCCAGCAGCCCCACCAGCTACGAGCAGTACTTC. As protein: CASSPTSYEQYF. Full variable domain (missing parts from reference TRBV11-2 and TRBJ2-7): EAGVAQSPRYKIIEKRQSVAFWCNPISGHATLYWYQQILGQGPKLLIQFQNNGVVDDSQLPKDRFSAERLKGVDSTLKIQPAKLEDSAVYLCASSPTSYEQYFGPGTRLTVT.

The V and J genes are TRBV7-2 and TRBJ2-7; possibly TRBD2 for D (5 bases). There are 15 residues in the CDR3. V gave up 1 base and J gave up 0 bases, with 10 bases separating them. Germline V gene lookup returns CDR1 SGHTA and CDR2 FQGNSA. The CDR3, as DNA: TGTGCCAGCAGCTTAGGTGTAGGAGGCTCCTACGAGCAGTACTTC. Amino acid sequence: CASSLGVGGSYEQYF.

This clone was counted a few times. J is TRBJ2-7 and V is TRBV5-1; the D call may be TRBD1 or TRBD2 (5 bases each). Between the trimmed V and J ends, which lost 0 bases and 1 base, there was a span of 11 bases. The CDR3 sequence is 15 residues long. Germline V gene lookup returns CDR1 SGHRS and CDR2 YFSETQ. CDR3 nucleotides: TGCGCCAGCAGCTTGGACGGGGCCCCTTCCTACGAGCAGTACTTC. Amino acid sequence: CASSLDGAPSYEQYF.

V usage is TRBV2 and J usage is TRBJ2-2, with a weak D call TRBD1 (5 bases). The V and J ends lost 2 bases and 3 bases respectively, with 7 bases between them. There are 14 residues in the CDR3. CDR1 SNHLY and CDR2 FYNNEI come from the germline V gene. CDR3 loop: CASSELGDTGELFF. The CDR3 region has the DNA TGTGCCAGCAGTGAATTAGGGGACACCGGGGAGCTGTTTTTT.